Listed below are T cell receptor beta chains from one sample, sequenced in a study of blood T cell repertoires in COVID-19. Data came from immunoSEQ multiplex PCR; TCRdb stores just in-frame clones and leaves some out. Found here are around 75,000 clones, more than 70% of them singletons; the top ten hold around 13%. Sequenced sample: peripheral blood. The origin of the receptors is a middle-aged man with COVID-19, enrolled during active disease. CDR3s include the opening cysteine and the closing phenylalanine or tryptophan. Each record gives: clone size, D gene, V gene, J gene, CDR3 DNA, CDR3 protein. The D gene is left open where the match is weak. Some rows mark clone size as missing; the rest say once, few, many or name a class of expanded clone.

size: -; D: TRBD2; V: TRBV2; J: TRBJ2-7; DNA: TGTGCCAGCAGTGTTAAGCGGGGAGGCGAGCAGTACTTC; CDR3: CASSVKRGGEQYF
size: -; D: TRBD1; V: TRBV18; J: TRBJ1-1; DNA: TGTGCCAGCTCAGTCGACAGGGGTATGAATGAAGCTTTCTTT; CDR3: CASSVDRGMNEAFF
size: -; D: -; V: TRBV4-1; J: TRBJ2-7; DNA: TGCGCCAGCAGCCAAGTGGGGGGCTCCTACGAGCAGTACTTC; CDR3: CASSQVGGSYEQYF
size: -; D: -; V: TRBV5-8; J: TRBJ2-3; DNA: TGTGCCAGCCTAACTATTCGAAACACAGATACGCAGTATTTT; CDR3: CASLTIRNTDTQYF
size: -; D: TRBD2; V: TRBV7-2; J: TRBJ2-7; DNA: TGTGCCAGCAGCTTGGGGACTAGCGACGAGCAGTACTTC; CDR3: CASSLGTSDEQYF
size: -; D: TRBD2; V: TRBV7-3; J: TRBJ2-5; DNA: TGTGCCAGCAGCTCCACCGGGGGGAGAGAGACCCAGTACTTC; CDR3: CASSSTGGRETQYF
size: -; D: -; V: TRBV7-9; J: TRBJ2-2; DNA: TGTGCCAGCAGCCCAACGGTGGCCGGGGAGCTGTTTTTT; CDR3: CASSPTVAGELFF
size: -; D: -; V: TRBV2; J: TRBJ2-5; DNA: TGTGCCAGCAGCCCCCAACAGGGAGACGAAGAGACCCAGTACTTC; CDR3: CASSPQQGDEETQYF
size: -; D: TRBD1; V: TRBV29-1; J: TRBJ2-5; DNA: TGCAGCGTTGATCCAGCCCCGGGACAGGGGATGCGGGAGACCCAGTACTTC; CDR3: CSVDPAPGQGMRETQYF
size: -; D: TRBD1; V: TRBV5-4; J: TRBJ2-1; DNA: TGTGCCAGCAGCCGAACCGGGACAGGGATCTACAATGAGCAGTTCTTC; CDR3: CASSRTGTGIYNEQFF
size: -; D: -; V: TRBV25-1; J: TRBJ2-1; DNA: TGTGCCAGCAGTGAATACTTTGGGCAGGGTGGCAATGAGCAGTTCTTC; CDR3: CASSEYFGQGGNEQFF
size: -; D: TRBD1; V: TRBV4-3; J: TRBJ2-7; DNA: TGCGCCAGCAGCCAGCGGGGACAGGGCTACGAGCAGTACTTC; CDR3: CASSQRGQGYEQYF
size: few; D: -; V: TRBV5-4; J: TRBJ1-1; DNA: TGTGCCAGCAGCGAGGGACACTCGAACACTGAAGCTTTCTTT; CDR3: CASSEGHSNTEAFF
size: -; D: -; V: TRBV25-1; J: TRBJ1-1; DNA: TGTGCCAGCAGTCCTACAGGGCCGGCCAACACTGAAGCTTTCTTT; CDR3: CASSPTGPANTEAFF
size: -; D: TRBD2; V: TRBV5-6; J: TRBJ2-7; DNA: TGTGCCAGCAGCTTGAAACAAGCTAGCGGGAGGGCCCACTTC; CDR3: CASSLKQASGRAHF
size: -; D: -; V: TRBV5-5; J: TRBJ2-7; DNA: TGTGCCAGCAGCCCGGAGGGGGGGAGATCCTACGAGCAGTACTTC; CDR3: CASSPEGGRSYEQYF
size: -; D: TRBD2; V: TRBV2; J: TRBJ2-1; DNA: TGTGCCAGCCAGGAGAGCGGGAGTATCGATGAGCAGTTCTTC; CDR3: CASQESGSIDEQFF
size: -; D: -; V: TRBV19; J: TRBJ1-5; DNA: TGTGCCAGTAGTCAAGGCAGGGCGGGAGGTCAGCCCCAGCATTTT; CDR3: CASSQGRAGGQPQHF
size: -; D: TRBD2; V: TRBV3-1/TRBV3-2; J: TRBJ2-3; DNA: TGTGCCAGCAGCCAAGAAGCGGGGGTCACAGATACGCAGTATTTT; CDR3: CASSQEAGVTDTQYF
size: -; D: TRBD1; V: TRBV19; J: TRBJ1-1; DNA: TGTGCCAGTCACCGGACAGGGGGCAATCGGCGAACTGAAGCTTTCTTT; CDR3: CASHRTGGNRRTEAFF
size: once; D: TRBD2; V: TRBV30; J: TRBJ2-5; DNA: TGTGCCTGGAGCCGAGGGAGCGGGAGTGTTCAAGAGACCCAGTACTTC; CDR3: CAWSRGSGSVQETQYF
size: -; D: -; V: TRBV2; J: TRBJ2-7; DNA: TGTGCCAGCAGTGGACAGACAACAACTCGGGACGAGCAGTACTTC; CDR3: CASSGQTTTRDEQYF
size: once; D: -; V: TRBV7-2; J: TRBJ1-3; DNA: TGTGCCAGCAGCTTCAGCGGCTCTGGAAACACCATATATTTT; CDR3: CASSFSGSGNTIYF
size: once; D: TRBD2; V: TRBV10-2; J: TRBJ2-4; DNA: TGCGCCAGCAGCGGCGGGAGGGCGATAGGAAACATTCAGTACTTC; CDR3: CASSGGRAIGNIQYF
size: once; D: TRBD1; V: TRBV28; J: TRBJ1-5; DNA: TGTGCCAGCAGTTCCCCGGTCGCTGTTTTTCGCAGGGGGCGAGGTCAGCCCCAGCATTTT; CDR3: CASSSPVAVFRRGRGQPQHF
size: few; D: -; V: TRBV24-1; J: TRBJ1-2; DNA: TGTGCCACCAGTGACGGACAGTATGGCTACACCTTC; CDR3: CATSDGQYGYTF
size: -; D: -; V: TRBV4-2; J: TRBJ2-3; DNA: TGTGCCAGCAGCCAAGGACTATACACAGATACGCAGTATTTT; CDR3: CASSQGLYTDTQYF
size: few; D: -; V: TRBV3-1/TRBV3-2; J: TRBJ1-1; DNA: TGTGCCAGCAGCCCCGTCGGGAGGACTGAAGCTTTCTTT; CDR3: CASSPVGRTEAFF
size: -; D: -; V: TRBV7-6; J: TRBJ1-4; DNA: TGTGCCAGCAGCCCGGGGGGGTATAATGAAAAACTGTTTTTT; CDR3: CASSPGGYNEKLFF
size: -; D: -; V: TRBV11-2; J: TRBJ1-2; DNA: TGTGCCAGCAGCTCAGGTCCTTCCCATGGCTACACCTTC; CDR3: CASSSGPSHGYTF
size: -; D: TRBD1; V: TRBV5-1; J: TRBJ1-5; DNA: TGCGCCAGCAGCTTGGGTACCGGGACAGGGGGCAATCAGCCCCAGCATTTT; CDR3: CASSLGTGTGGNQPQHF
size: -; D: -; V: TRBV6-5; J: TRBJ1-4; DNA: TGTGCCAGCCGGGCAGGGATTTCAACTAATGAAAAACTGTTTTTT; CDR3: CASRAGISTNEKLFF
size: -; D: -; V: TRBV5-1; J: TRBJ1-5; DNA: TGCGCCAGCAGGACGGGGATTTTAGCCAATCAGCCCCAGCATTTT; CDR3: CASRTGILANQPQHF
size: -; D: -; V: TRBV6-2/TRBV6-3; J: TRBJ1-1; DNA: TGTGCCAGCAGTCTCACGAAGAGCACTGAAGCTTTCTTT; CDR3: CASSLTKSTEAFF
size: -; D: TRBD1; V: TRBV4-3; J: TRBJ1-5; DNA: TGCGCCAGCAGCCAAGATATACCTGGGGGACAGATGAATCAGCCCCAGCATTTT; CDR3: CASSQDIPGGQMNQPQHF
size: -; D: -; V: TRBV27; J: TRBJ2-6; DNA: TGTGCCAGCAGACAGGGATTCGGGGCCAACGTCCTGACTTTC; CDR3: CASRQGFGANVLTF
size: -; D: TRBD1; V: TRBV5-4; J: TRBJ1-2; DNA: TGTGCCAGCAGCCCGGACAGGTCGGAAGGCTACACCTTC; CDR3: CASSPDRSEGYTF
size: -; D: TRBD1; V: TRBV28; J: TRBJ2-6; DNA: TGTGCCAGCAGTCCCGGGACAGGGGATTTCGGGGCCAACGTCCTGACTTTC; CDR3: CASSPGTGDFGANVLTF
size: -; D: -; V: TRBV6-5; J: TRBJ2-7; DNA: TGTGCCAGCGGAGGACGGGTTTTCTACGAGCAGTACTTC; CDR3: CASGGRVFYEQYF
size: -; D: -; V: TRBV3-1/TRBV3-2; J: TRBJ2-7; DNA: TGTGCCAGCAGCCTAGGGAGAACTCTTGAGCAGTACTTC; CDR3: CASSLGRTLEQYF
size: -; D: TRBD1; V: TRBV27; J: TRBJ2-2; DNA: TGTGCCAGCAGCACGGACAGGGGGACCTTTCCCGGGGAGCTGTTTTTT; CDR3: CASSTDRGTFPGELFF
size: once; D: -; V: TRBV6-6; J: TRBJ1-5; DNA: TGTGCCAGCAGTTCACAGGGCAATCAGCCCCAGCATTTT; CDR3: CASSSQGNQPQHF
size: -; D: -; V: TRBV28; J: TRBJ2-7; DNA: TGTGCCAGCAGAATCTACACGGGGAGCTCCTACGAGCAGTACTTC; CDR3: CASRIYTGSSYEQYF
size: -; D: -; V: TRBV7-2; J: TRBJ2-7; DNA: TGTGCCAGCAGCTTAAAGGCCGAGGATTCCTACGAGCAGTACTTC; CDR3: CASSLKAEDSYEQYF
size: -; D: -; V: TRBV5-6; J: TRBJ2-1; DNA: TGTGCCAGCAGCTTGGGACTTATAAAGAATGAGCAGTTCTTC; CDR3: CASSLGLIKNEQFF
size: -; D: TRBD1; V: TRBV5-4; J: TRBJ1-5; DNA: TGTGCCAGCAGCTTGGTCGACAGGGTAAGCAATCAGCCCCAGCATTTT; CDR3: CASSLVDRVSNQPQHF
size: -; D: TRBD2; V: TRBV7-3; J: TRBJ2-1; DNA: TGTGCCAGCAGTCGCGGACTAGCGGGAGGCCCTTCCTACAATGAGCAGTTCTTC; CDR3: CASSRGLAGGPSYNEQFF
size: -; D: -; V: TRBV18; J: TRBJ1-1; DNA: TGTGCCAGCTCACCTTTAAGGGGTGACAACACTGAAGCTTTCTTT; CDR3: CASSPLRGDNTEAFF
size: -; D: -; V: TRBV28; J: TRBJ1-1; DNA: TGTGCCAGCCTTTCGACGAGGGTCCCCGCTTTCTTT; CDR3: CASLSTRVPAFF
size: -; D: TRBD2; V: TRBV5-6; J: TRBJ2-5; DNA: TGTGCCAGCAGCTTTAGGACTAGCGGGAGGCAGACCCAGTACTTC; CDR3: CASSFRTSGRQTQYF
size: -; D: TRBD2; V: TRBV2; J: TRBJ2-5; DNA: TGTGCCAGCAGTGGTTCCCTACTAGCGGGATTGGGGGAGACCCAGTACTTC; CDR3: CASSGSLLAGLGETQYF
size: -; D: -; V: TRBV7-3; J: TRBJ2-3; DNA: TGTGCCAGCAGCTTAAGCGGTAGCGTAGATACGCAGTATTTT; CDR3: CASSLSGSVDTQYF
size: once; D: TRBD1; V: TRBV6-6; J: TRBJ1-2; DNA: TGTGCCAGCAGTTATGGACAGGGCGATGGCTACACCTTC; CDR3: CASSYGQGDGYTF
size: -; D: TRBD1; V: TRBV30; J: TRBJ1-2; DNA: TGTGCCTGGAGTATGGGACAGATCTATGGCTACACCTTC; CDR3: CAWSMGQIYGYTF